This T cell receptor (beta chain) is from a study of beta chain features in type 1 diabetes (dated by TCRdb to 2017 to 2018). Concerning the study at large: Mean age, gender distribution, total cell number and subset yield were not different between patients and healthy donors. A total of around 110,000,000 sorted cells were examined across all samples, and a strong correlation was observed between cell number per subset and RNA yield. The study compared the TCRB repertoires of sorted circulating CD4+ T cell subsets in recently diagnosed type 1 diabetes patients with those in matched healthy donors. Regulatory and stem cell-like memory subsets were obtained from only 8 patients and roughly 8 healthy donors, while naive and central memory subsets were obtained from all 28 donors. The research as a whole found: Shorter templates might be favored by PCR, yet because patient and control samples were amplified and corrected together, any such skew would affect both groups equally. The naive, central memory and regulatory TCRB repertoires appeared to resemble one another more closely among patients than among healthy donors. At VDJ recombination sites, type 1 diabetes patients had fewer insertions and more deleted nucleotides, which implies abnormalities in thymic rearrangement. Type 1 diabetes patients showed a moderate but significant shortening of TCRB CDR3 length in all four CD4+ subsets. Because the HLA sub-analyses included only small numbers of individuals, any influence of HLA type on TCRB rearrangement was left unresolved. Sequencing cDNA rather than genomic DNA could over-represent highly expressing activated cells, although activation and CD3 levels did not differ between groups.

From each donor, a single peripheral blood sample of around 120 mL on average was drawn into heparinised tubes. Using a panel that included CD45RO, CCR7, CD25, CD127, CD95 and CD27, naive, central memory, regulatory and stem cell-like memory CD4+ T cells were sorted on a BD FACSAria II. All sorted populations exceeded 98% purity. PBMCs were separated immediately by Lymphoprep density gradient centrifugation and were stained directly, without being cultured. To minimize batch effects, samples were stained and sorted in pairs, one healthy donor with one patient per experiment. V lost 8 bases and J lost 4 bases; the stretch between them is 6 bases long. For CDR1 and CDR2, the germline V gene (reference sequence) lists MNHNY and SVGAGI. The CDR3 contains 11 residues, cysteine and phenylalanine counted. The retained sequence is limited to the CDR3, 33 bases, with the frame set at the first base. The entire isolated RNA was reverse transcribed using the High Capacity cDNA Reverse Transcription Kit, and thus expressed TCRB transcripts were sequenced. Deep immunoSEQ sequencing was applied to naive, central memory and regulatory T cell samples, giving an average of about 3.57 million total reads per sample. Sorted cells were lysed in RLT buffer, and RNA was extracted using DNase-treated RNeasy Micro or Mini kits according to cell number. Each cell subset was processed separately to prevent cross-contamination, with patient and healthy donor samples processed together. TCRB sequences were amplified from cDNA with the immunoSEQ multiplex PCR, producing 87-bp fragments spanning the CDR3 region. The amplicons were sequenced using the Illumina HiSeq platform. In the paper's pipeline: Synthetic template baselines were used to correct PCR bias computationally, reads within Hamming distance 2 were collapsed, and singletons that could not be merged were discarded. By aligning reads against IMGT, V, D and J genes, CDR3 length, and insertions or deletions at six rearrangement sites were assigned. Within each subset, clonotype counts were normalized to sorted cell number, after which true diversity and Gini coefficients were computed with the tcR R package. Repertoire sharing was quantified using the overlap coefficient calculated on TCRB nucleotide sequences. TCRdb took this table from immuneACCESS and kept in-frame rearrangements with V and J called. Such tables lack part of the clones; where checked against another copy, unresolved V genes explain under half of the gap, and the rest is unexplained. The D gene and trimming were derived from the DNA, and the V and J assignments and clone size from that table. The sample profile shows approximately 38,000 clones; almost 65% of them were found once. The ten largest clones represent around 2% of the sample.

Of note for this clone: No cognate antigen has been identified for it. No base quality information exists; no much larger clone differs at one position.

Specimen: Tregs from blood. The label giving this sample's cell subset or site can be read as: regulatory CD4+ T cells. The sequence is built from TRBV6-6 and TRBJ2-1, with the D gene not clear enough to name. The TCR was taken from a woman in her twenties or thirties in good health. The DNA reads TGTGCCAGCCAGGAATACAATGAGCAGTTCTTC. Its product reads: CASQEYNEQFF.